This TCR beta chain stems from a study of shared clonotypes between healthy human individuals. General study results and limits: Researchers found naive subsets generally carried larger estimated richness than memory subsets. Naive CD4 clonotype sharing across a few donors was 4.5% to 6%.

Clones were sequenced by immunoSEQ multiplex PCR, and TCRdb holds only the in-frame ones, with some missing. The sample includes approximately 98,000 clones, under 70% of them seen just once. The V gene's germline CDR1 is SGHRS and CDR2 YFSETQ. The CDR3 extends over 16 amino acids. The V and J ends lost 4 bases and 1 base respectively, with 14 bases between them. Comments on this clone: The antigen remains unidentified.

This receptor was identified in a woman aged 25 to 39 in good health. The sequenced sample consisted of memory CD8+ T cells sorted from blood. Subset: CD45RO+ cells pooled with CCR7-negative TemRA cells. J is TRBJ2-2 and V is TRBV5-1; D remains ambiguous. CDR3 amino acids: CASSESVAENTGELFF. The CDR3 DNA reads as TGCGCCAGCAGCGAGTCCGTAGCCGAGAACACCGGGGAGCTGTTTTTT. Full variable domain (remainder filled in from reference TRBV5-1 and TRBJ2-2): KAGVTQTPRYLIKTRGQQVTLSCSPISGHRSVSWYQQTPGQGLQFLFEYFSETQRNKGNFPGRFSGRQFSNSRSEMNVSTLELGDSALYLCASSESVAENTGELFFGEGSRLTVL.